The rows below give T cell receptor beta chains drawn from one sample of a study of T-cell reconstitution after alpha-beta-depleted transplantation in children. MiXCR, run by TCRdb on the PCR reads, gives a single entry per CDR3 protein. The data hold around 490,000 distinct CDR3 sequences, with over 9.5% observed a single time. Sequenced material: PBMCs, mostly from graft donor cells, taken 180 days after TCRalphabeta/CD19-depleted stem cell transplant. These receptors came from a female patient aged 2-9 years who had a stem cell transplant for aplastic anemia, so the T cells may come from the graft donor. The CDR3 runs from the conserved cysteine through the conserved F or W. The D gene is left open where the match is weak. Rows may omit the clone size; those that give it use once, few, many or a size class.

cdr3_length j_call v_call d_call clone_size cdr3_aa cdr3_nt
19 TRBJ2-6 TRBV28 TRBD1 few CASSLPGQGYSSGANVLTF TGTGCCAGCAGTTTACCGGGACAGGGATATAGCTCTGGGGCCAACGTCCTGACTTTC
13 TRBJ1-6 TRBV7-9 - many CASSFGGESPLHF TGTGCCAGCAGCTTCGGGGGAGAATCACCCCTCCACTTT
15 TRBJ1-3 TRBV7-2 - few CASSLARVSGNTIYF TGTGCCAGCAGCTTAGCGCGGGTTTCTGGAAACACCATATATTTT
15 TRBJ2-3 TRBV28 - - CASSFYGGGGYTQYF TGTGCCAGCAGTTTCTACGGTGGTGGGGGTTATACGCAGTATTTT
14 TRBJ2-5 TRBV5-5 TRBD2 - CASSPSGSTETQYF TGTGCCAGCAGCCCCAGCGGGAGTACGGAGACCCAGTACTTC
12 TRBJ2-1 TRBV6-2/TRBV6-3 - - CASSLSAYEQFF TGTGCCAGCAGTTTGAGTGCCTATGAGCAGTTCTTC
18 TRBJ2-3 TRBV11-1 - few CASSFYETAYNPSHTQYF TGTGCCAGCAGCTTTTATGAGACCGCCTACAATCCCTCGCATACGCAGTATTTT
16 TRBJ1-5 TRBV18 - few CASSELTRGGNQPQHF TGTGCCAGCTCAGAACTAACAAGAGGCGGCAATCAGCCCCAGCATTTT
13 TRBJ2-1 TRBV11-2 - many CASSFREYNEQFF TGTGCCAGCAGCTTCCGGGAGTACAATGAGCAGTTCTTC
14 TRBJ1-1 TRBV12-3/TRBV12-4 TRBD1 few CASRTQGGHTEAFF TGTGCCAGCAGAACACAGGGGGGGCATACTGAAGCTTTCTTT
14 TRBJ2-5 TRBV5-4 TRBD1 many CASSPGTAQETQYF TGTGCCAGCAGCCCAGGGACAGCGCAAGAGACCCAGTACTTC
12 TRBJ2-1 TRBV20-1 - many CSARERGGLTFF TGCAGTGCTAGAGAACGTGGCGGCCTAACGTTCTTC
17 TRBJ2-2 TRBV4-2 TRBD2 few CASSQGRSAGETGELFF TGTGCCAGCAGCCAAGGTCGGAGCGCGGGAGAAACCGGGGAGCTGTTTTTT
15 TRBJ2-5 TRBV29-1 - - CSVELRGRRAETQYF TGCAGCGTGGAACTCCGGGGACGGAGGGCAGAGACCCAGTACTTC
16 TRBJ2-7 TRBV12-3/TRBV12-4 TRBD2 many CASSFWKGAGAYEQYF TGTGCCAGCAGTTTTTGGAAGGGAGCGGGAGCGTACGAGCAGTACTTC
14 TRBJ1-5 TRBV7-9 - - CASSSRSSNQPQHF TGTGCCAGCAGCTCCCGATCTAGCAATCAGCCCCAGCATTTT
17 TRBJ2-6 TRBV7-2 - - CASSQATGRAGANVLTF TGTGCCAGCAGCCAAGCGACAGGGAGGGCTGGGGCCAACGTCCTGACTTTC
16 TRBJ2-5 TRBV7-2 TRBD2 few CASSPRLAGSRETQYF TGTGCCAGCAGCCCTCGACTAGCGGGTTCAAGAGAGACCCAGTACTTC
14 TRBJ2-7 TRBV29-1 - few CSVEVQGGSYEQYF TGCAGCGTTGAAGTCCAGGGGGGGTCCTACGAGCAGTACTTC
14 TRBJ2-3 TRBV20-1 TRBD2 once CSALGLADTDTQYF TGCAGTGCCTTGGGACTAGCGGACACAGATACGCAGTATTTT
15 TRBJ2-1 TRBV20-1 - few CSAKTRQSSYNEQFF TGCAGTGCTAAAACTAGGCAGAGCTCCTACAATGAGCAGTTCTTC
14 TRBJ1-2 TRBV27 - - CASSLFGGVDGYTF TGTGCCAGCAGTTTATTCGGAGGGGTTGATGGCTACACCTTC
15 TRBJ2-1 TRBV6-2/TRBV6-3 TRBD2 few CASSYRDYPYNEQFF TGTGCCAGCAGTTACCGGGACTACCCCTACAATGAGCAGTTCTTC
16 TRBJ2-2 TRBV6-1 - - CASRPQSGFHTGELFF TGTGCCAGCAGACCTCAGTCAGGCTTCCACACCGGGGAGCTGTTTTTT
11 TRBJ2-3 TRBV28 - - CASSLRATQYF TGTGCCAGCAGTTTAAGGGCTACGCAGTATTTT
13 TRBJ2-5 TRBV6-5 - many CASGGTRQETQYF TGTGCCAGCGGAGGGACTCGCCAAGAGACCCAGTACTTC